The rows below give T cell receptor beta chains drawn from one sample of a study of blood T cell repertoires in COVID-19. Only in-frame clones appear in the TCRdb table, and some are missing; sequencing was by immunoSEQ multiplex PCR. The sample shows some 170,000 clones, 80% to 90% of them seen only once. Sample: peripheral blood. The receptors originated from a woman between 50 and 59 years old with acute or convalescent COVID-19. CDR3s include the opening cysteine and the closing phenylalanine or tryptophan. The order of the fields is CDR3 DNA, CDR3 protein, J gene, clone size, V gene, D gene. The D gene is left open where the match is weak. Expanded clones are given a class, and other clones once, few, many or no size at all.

TGTGCCAGCAGCGGAAAAACAGGGTACTATGGCTACACCTTC	CASSGKTGYYGYTF	TRBJ1-2	NA	TRBV9	NA
TGTGCCACCAGCACACTGGACAGTGGCTACACCTTC	CATSTLDSGYTF	TRBJ1-2	once	TRBV15	NA
TGTGCCAGCAGGACCGGGACAGGGGCTGGAAACACCATATATTTT	CASRTGTGAGNTIYF	TRBJ1-3	NA	TRBV2	TRBD1
TGTGCCAGCAGCTTTTCAGCTAACTATGGCTACACCTTC	CASSFSANYGYTF	TRBJ1-2	NA	TRBV7-3	NA
TGTGCCAGCAGTTTTGACAGGGGGCCTATCTATGGCTACACCTTC	CASSFDRGPIYGYTF	TRBJ1-2	once	TRBV6-5	TRBD1
TGTGCCAGCAGCTTAAAGAGGGCCACTGAAGCTTTCTTT	CASSLKRATEAFF	TRBJ1-1	NA	TRBV13	NA
TGTGCCAGTAGGGCAGGGGGCATGACTGAAGCTTTCTTT	CASRAGGMTEAFF	TRBJ1-1	NA	TRBV19	TRBD1
TGTGCCAGCAGCTTCCACCGGGGGGAGCAGTACTTC	CASSFHRGEQYF	TRBJ2-7	NA	TRBV11-2	NA
TGTGCCACCCGCCCGGGATTCGGGAGTGACGGAGAGACCCAGTACTTC	CATRPGFGSDGETQYF	TRBJ2-5	NA	TRBV10-3	NA
TGTGCCGCCCAGGACAGTACTAACTATGGCTACACCTTC	CAAQDSTNYGYTF	TRBJ1-2	NA	TRBV24-1	NA
TGTGCCAGCATCGACCCCCGGACAGCAAGCTATGGCTACACCTTC	CASIDPRTASYGYTF	TRBJ1-2	NA	TRBV7-9	NA
TGTGCCACTATTAGCGGGAGCGACAATGAGCAGTTCTTC	CATISGSDNEQFF	TRBJ2-1	once	TRBV10-3	TRBD2
TGCGCCAGCAGCTTTGAGACCCTGGGAGTCACTGAAGCTTTCTTT	CASSFETLGVTEAFF	TRBJ1-1	NA	TRBV5-1	NA
TGTGCCAGCAGCTTTGAGGACACCATATATTTT	CASSFEDTIYF	TRBJ1-3	NA	TRBV5-8	NA
TGTGCCAGCAGCTGGACTAGCGGGTTACACACAGATACGCAGTATTTT	CASSWTSGLHTDTQYF	TRBJ2-3	NA	TRBV7-2	TRBD2
TGTGCCAGTAGTATTTGGCAGAACAATCAGCCCCAGCATTTT	CASSIWQNNQPQHF	TRBJ1-5	NA	TRBV19	NA
TGTGCCAGCAGCTTGAGGACAGGCTTCCTCTCTGGGGCCAACGTCCTGACTTTC	CASSLRTGFLSGANVLTF	TRBJ2-6	NA	TRBV27	TRBD1
TGTGCCAGCAGCTGGGGCCTAGCGGGGGGTCAGGACGAGCAGTACTTC	CASSWGLAGGQDEQYF	TRBJ2-7	NA	TRBV11-3	TRBD2
TGTGCCAGCAGCTTAGGCCCCCTAGACGGTAACTATGGCTACACCTTC	CASSLGPLDGNYGYTF	TRBJ1-2	NA	TRBV7-2	NA
TGTGCCAGCAGTCTTGGACTTTCCACAGATACGCAGTATTTT	CASSLGLSTDTQYF	TRBJ2-3	NA	TRBV7-3	NA
TGTGCCAGCAGCGGGACAGGGTTTGGGCTTTCCGAGCAGTACTTC	CASSGTGFGLSEQYF	TRBJ2-7	NA	TRBV5-6	TRBD1
TGTGCCAGCAGCCCCCTCGTGGGACAGGGTAAATCACCCCTCCACTTT	CASSPLVGQGKSPLHF	TRBJ1-6	NA	TRBV5-5	TRBD1
TGTGCCAGCAGCCCACGACAGCCTAATAATTCACCCCTCCACTTT	CASSPRQPNNSPLHF	TRBJ1-6	NA	TRBV7-2	NA
TGTGCCAGCAGTTCGGGGGGGGGAGGAATGACTGAAGCTTTCTTT	CASSSGGGGMTEAFF	TRBJ1-1	once	TRBV6-5	NA
TGTGCCAGTAGTATAGAGAAGGGGCAGATCTATGGCTACACCTTC	CASSIEKGQIYGYTF	TRBJ1-2	once	TRBV19	NA
TGCGCCAGCAGTGAAGGGACAGGGGGATACGAGCAGTACTTC	CASSEGTGGYEQYF	TRBJ2-7	NA	TRBV10-1	TRBD1
TGTGCCAGCAGCCAAGATCCCCGCCCCACAGGGAGGGCTAACTATGGCTACACCTTC	CASSQDPRPTGRANYGYTF	TRBJ1-2	NA	TRBV4-2	NA